This T cell receptor (beta chain) was identified during a study of lymphopenia after photon versus proton radiotherapy (dated by TCRdb to between 2018 and 2021). Regarding the study in general: In patients with gastrointestinal tumors who developed high-grade lymphopenia, the study compared the immunological effects of photon radiation therapy with those of proton radiation therapy. The cohort comprised some 20 patients with gastrointestinal tumors who received either photon or proton therapy and then developed lymphopenia. The study was designed to characterize how the impact on the immune system differs between the two radiation modalities. Findings and caveats that apply to the study as a whole: The authors looked at the survival association only in patients who died, and they framed better survival with proton therapy as a possibility rather than a demonstrated result. After the lymphocyte count nadir, repertoires from photon-treated patients showed oligoclonal expansion, particularly of CD8+ Temra cells, and this expansion drove the decline in diversity. Proton-treated patients stayed relatively stable during treatment, while photon-treated patients lost naive T cells and TCR diversity and gained effector/memory populations. Among patients across the cohort who died, overall survival time showed an inverse correlation with a larger post-nadir drop in TCR diversity.

The method was the immunoSEQ multiplex PCR assay. Alongside multiparametric flow cytometry, deep sequencing of rearranged TCR beta loci was used to profile the T cell repertoires. TCRdb carries this immuneACCESS record with in-frame sequences only. Its versions omit some clonotypes, under half of them owing to an unresolved V gene in the studies checked, with the rest unexplained. The sample table holds approximately 66,000 clones, of which approximately 83% were seen once. The ten largest clones capture about 2.5% of the sample. V and J are trimmed by 1 base and 6 bases, and the gene matches miss 3 bases of the junction. The germline V gene specifies SGHDN as CDR1 and FVKESK as CDR2. Including cysteine and phenylalanine, the CDR3 has 14 amino acids. Of all the DNA, just the CDR3 is kept, 42 bases in frame from base 1. Points on this clone: Its target antigen remains unknown. Base qualities are missing; no much larger clone stands one base away.

The receptor comes from a man in his forties with gastric cancer. Recombination linked TRBV14 to TRBJ1-2; a stretch of 9 junction bases matches TRBD1. The sequenced sample was peripheral blood, obtained from a patient treated with photon-based radiotherapy. For the CDR3, the sequence is CASSQGDRANGYTF. The DNA sequence reads TGTGCCAGCAGCCAAGGGGACAGGGCGAATGGCTACACCTTC.